A selection of T cell receptor beta chains follows, all from one sample in a study of technical replicates of blood from a few donors. Some clones are missing from TCRdb's copy, which holds only in-frame ones; the method was immunoSEQ multiplex PCR. The sample has over 50,000 clones; more than 95% are singletons. The material sequenced was T cells isolated from PBMCs. These receptors were collected from a human donor in good health. The conserved cysteine and the conserved F or W are not part of the CDR3 here. The order of the fields is clone size, V gene, CDR3 protein. The size entry is marked missing in some rows and otherwise reads once, few, many or a size class.

NA	TRBV30	AWRPTKTSGNLDTQY
NA	TRBV7-9	ASSLAGTSGSSNTGELF
NA	TRBV2	ASRLGTGNEKLF
NA	TRBV5-4	ASSKIRTGEYNEQF
NA	TRBV6-1	ASSAYTSSYEQY
NA	TRBV5-6	ASRPRGGSFYGYT
NA	TRBV6-8	ASSPRQEKNVLT
NA	TRBV5-1	ASSPTPGQGPEAF
NA	TRBV2	ANRQGALRDEQY
NA	TRBV9	ASSVAGRVGRNEQF
once	TRBV9	ASSVGSRGIETQY
NA	TRBV21-1	ASSLRDRVVKGYGYT
NA	TRBV27	ASSLGQGAHNEQF
NA	TRBV18	ASSPDRGRFYEQY
NA	TRBV20-1	SARGANTIY
NA	TRBV5-1	ASSLGQNYEQY
NA	TRBV2	ASKGDLNQPQH
NA	TRBV5-4	ASRWRGSSSGANVLT
NA	TRBV4-1	ASSQDERGRGVLSSYNSPLH
NA	TRBV29-1	SSGGHEQF
NA	TRBV7-9	ASSPGTGVTYEQY
NA	TRBV28	ASSLQQGRYGYT
once	TRBV7-8	ASSIRTSGSYEQY
NA	TRBV28	ASSRDTTYGYT
NA	TRBV18	ASSASTGLGTYEQY
NA	TRBV7-6	ASSAAGYEQY
once	TRBV7-6	ASSGPGWTSGYNEQF
NA	TRBV6-5	ASSYSPGTVKDEQY
NA	TRBV6-5	ASSTGFSDTQY
NA	TRBV5-6	ASSANRAGYT
NA	TRBV4-2	ASSPETGTGANVLT
NA	TRBV11-2	ASSLDILATLEQY
NA	TRBV28	ASSFGNQPQH
NA	TRBV5-8	ASSPDRGEETQY
NA	TRBV7-9	ASSADRVEAF
NA	TRBV2	ASIRGFGRAEAF
NA	TRBV18	ASSPGTGGF
NA	TRBV2	ASDPDRGHEKLF
NA	TRBV6-1	ASSEALVGERGSSYEQY
NA	TRBV10-3	AISEWEGGMAKNIQY
NA	TRBV6-5	ASSPGLTYEQY
NA	TRBV7-9	ASSRTSGDHNEQF
NA	TRBV30	AWGLAGGPKNIQY
NA	TRBV14	ASSRTSGGHRETQY
NA	TRBV6-6	ASSQQGHEQY
NA	TRBV5-1	ASSLGQFSYEQY
NA	TRBV7-9	ASSSVSGSTDTQY
NA	TRBV5-1	ASSSRTGNTGELF
NA	TRBV6-1	ASSDGGGADGYT
NA	TRBV11-2	ASSLEVEDTDTQY
NA	TRBV5-4	ASSPGLAGTSSYEQY